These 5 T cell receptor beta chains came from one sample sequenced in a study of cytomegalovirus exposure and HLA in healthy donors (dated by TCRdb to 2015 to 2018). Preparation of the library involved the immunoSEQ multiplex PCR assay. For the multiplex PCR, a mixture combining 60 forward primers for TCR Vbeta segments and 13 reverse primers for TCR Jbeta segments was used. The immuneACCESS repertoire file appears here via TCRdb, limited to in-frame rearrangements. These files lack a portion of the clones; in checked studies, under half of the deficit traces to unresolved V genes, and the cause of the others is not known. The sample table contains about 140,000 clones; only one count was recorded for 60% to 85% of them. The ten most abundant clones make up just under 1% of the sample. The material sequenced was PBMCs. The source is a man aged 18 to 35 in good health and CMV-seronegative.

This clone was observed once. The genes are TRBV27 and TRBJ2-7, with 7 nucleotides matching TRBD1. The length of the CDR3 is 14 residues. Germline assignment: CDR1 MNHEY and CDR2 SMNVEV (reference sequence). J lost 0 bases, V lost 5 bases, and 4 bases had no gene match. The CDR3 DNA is TGTGCCAGCAGTCCCGGACAGGCCTCCTACGAGCAGTACTTC. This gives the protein CASSPGQASYEQYF.

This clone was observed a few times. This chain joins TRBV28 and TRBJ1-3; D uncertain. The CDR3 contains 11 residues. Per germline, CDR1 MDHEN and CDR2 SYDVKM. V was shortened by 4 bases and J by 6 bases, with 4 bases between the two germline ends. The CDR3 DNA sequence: TGTGCCAGCAGTTCACTAAACACCATATATTTT. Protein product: CASSSLNTIYF. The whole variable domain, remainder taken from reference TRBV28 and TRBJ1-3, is DVKVTQSSRYLVKRTGEKVFLECVQDMDHENMFWYRQDPGLGLRLIYFSYDVKMKEKGDIPEGYSVSREKKERFSLILESASTNQTSMYLCASSSLNTIYFGEGSWLTVV.

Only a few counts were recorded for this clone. CDR3 sequence reads: CASGRGGEANEKLFF. In nucleotides, the CDR3 is TGTGCCAGCGGAAGAGGGGGGGAAGCTAATGAAAAACTGTTTTTT. The V and J genes are TRBV2 and TRBJ1-4; perhaps TRBD1 as D (6 bases). Trimming stripped 8 bases from V and 3 bases from J, with 16 bases between. The CDR3 contains 15 residues. Germline V CDR1 and CDR2: SNHLY, FYNNEI.

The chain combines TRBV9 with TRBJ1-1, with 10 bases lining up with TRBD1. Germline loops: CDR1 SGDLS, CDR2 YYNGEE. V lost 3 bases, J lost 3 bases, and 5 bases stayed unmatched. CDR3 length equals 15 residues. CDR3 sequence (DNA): TGTGCCAGCAGCGCCGACAGGGGGCGGGACACTGAAGCTTTCTTT. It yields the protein CASSADRGRDTEAFF. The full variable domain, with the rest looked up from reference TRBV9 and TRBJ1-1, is DSGVTQTPKHLITATGQRVTLRCSPRSGDLSVYWYQQSLDQGLQFLIQYYNGEERAKGNILERFSAQQFPDLHSELNLSSLELGDSALYFCASSADRGRDTEAFFGQGTRLTVV.

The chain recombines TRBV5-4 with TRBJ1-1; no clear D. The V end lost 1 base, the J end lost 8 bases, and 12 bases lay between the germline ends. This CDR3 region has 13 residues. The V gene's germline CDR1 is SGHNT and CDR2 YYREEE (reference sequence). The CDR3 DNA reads TGTGCCAGCAGCTTGAACAGCCTCCCAGAAGCTTTCTTT. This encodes CASSLNSLPEAFF.